The 11 T cell receptor beta chains listed next were all sequenced from one sample in a study of T cells in Graves' hyperthyroidism and ophthalmopathy (dated by TCRdb to 2018 to 2020). Library preparation was by multiplex PCR. Reads for this sample came from an Illumina HiSeq 2000. The TCR beta CDR3 regions were amplified from the RNA transcripts. For the first round of RT-PCR on the TCR CDR3, the HTBI primer set was used together with the Qiagen OneStep RT-PCR kit. In TCRdb, the public reads were trimmed at Q25 with fastp and aligned with MiXCR, with productive beta chains retained. Rows are unified per CDR3 protein, each entry keeping the most common DNA and genes. The sample table contains about 840,000 distinct CDR3 sequences; only one count was recorded for roughly 37% of them. Of the sample, roughly 8.3% is held by the ten largest clones. Sequenced input: blood. These TCRs come from a man aged 18 to 30 with Graves' hyperthyroidism.

To note about this clonotype: One end of the junction is discordant with germline, which a read error may explain. V is TRBV2 and J is TRBJ2-6; tentatively, D is TRBD1 (6 bases). The CDR3 runs to 13 residues. Per germline, CDR1 SNHLY and CDR2 FYNNEI. The CDR3 protein is CASSVGGARTEAF. The CDR3 region has the DNA TGTGCCAGCAGTGTTGGGGGCGCCCGGACTGAAGCTTTC.

V is TRBV29-1 and J is TRBJ2-5, with D perhaps being TRBD1 or TRBD2 (8 bases each). V was pared by 8 bases and J by 5 bases, with 18 bases between. This CDR3 region has 13 residues. Germline V lookup: CDR1 SQVTM, CDR2 ANQGSEA. CDR3 nucleotide sequence: TGCAGCTTAGCGGGACAGGTCGTGGAGACCCAGTACTTC. Translation: CSLAGQVVETQYF.

The chain recombines TRBV9 with TRBJ2-7; the match to TRBD2 covers 9 bases. The DNA end favors TRBJ2-1, so the J call may be wrong. The V gene's germline CDR1 is SGDLS and CDR2 YYNGEE. The CDR3 has 15 residues. This CDR3 is CASSLIAGEYNEQFF. CDR3 nucleotides: TGTGCCAGCAGCTTGATAGCGGGGGAATACAATGAGCAGTTCTTC.

A few counts support this clonotype. The chain recombines TRBV9 with TRBJ2-7; TRBD2 is a possible D gene (6 bases). Germline V lookup: CDR1 SGDLS, CDR2 YYNGEE. The CDR3 runs to 15 residues. Trimming shortened V by 4 bases and J by 3 bases, and 17 bases separated the two germline ends. The CDR3: CASSPIKSGDYEQYF. CDR3 sequence (DNA): TGTGCCAGCAGCCCCATAAAATCGGGAGACTACGAGCAGTACTTC.

This chain links TRBV25-1 with TRBJ2-7; tentatively, D is TRBD1 (6 bases). The CDR3 is made up of 13 amino acids. V lost 6 bases and J lost 6, with 15 bases in between. Per the germline V gene, CDR1 is MGHDK and CDR2 is SYGVNS. CDR3 nucleotide sequence: TGTGCCAGCAGGGAACAGGGAATACCCGAGCAGTACTTC. This encodes CASREQGIPEQYF.

As to this clonotype: The germline gene is not matched at one end of the junction; a read error may be the cause. V and J are TRBV9 and TRBJ1-3, with D uncertain. This CDR3 region has 15 residues. The germline gives CDR1 SGDLS, CDR2 YYNGEE. DNA for the CDR3: TGTGCCAGCAGCGTAGATGGAGTCTCTGGAAACAACATATATTTT. It codes for CASSVDGVSGNNIYF.

This clonotype was counted a single time. The chain links TRBV29-1 to TRBJ2-5; D gene unclear. Germline V gene lookup returns CDR1 SQVTM and CDR2 ANQGSEA. CDR3 length: 13 amino acids. V lost 3 bases and J 5 bases, leaving 13 bases between the germline ends. CDR3 coding DNA: TGCAGCGTTGATCCCTCCCTTGGGGAGACCCAGTACTTC. This gives the protein CSVDPSLGETQYF.

This clonotype was counted between two and nine times. The chain couples TRBV11-2 to TRBJ1-5, with TRBD1 matching 10 bases. J lost 5 bases, V lost 5 bases, and 3 bases had no gene match. This CDR3 comprises 14 residues. Germline V lookup: CDR1 SGHAT, CDR2 FQNNGV. The CDR3 sequence is CASSQGTGDQPQHF. As DNA, the CDR3 is TGTGCCAGCAGCCAGGGGACAGGGGATCAGCCCCAGCATTTT.

This clonotype has only one observation. V is TRBV5-1 and J is TRBJ2-5, with D possibly matching TRBD2 (5 bases). Germline V CDR1 and CDR2: SGHRS, YFSETQ. The ends were cut back, 4 bases at V and 3 bases at J, with 13 bases in the middle. The CDR3 has 14 residues. The CDR3 spells CASSPGSKEETQYF. The CDR3 DNA reads as TGCGCCAGCAGCCCGGGGTCGAAGGAAGAGACCCAGTACTTC.

This clonotype was picked up a small number of times. The chain has TRBV18 and TRBJ1-2, with TRBD1 identical over 7 bases. The junction had 3 bases not matched to a gene; V was cut back by 2 bases and J by 6 bases. The CDR3 runs 13 residues. From germline, CDR1 is KGHSH and CDR2 LQKENI. The CDR3 region is CASSPDRVDGYTF. The CDR3 coding sequence is TGTGCCAGCTCACCAGACAGGGTTGATGGCTACACCTTC.

This clonotype was detected ten times or more. V usage is TRBV29-1 and J usage is TRBJ1-1; D not certain. From germline, CDR1 is SQVTM and CDR2 ANQGSEA. CDR3 length: 12 residues. V gave up 6 bases and J gave up 4 bases, with 12 bases separating them. CDR3 sequence (DNA): TGCAGCGTCGTAATGTTGGGCACTGAAGCTTTCTTT. Translating gives CSVVMLGTEAFF.